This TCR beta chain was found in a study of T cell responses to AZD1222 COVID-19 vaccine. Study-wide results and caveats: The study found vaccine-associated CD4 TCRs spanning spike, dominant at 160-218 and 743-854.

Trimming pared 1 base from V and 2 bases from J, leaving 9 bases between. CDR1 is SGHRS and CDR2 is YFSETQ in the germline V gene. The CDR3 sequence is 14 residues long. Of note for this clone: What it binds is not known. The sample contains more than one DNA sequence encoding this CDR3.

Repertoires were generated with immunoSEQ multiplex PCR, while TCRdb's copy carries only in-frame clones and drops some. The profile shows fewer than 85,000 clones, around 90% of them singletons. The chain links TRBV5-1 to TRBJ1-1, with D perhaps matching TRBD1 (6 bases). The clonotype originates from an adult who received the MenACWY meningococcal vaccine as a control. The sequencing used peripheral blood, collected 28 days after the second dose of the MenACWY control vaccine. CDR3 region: CASSLSGGNTEAFF. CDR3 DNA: TGCGCCAGCAGCTTGTCCGGGGGCAACACTGAAGCTTTCTTT. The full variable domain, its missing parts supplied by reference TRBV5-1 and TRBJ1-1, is KAGVTQTPRYLIKTRGQQVTLSCSPISGHRSVSWYQQTPGQGLQFLFEYFSETQRNKGNFPGRFSGRQFSNSRSEMNVSTLELGDSALYLCASSLSGGNTEAFFGQGTRLTVV.